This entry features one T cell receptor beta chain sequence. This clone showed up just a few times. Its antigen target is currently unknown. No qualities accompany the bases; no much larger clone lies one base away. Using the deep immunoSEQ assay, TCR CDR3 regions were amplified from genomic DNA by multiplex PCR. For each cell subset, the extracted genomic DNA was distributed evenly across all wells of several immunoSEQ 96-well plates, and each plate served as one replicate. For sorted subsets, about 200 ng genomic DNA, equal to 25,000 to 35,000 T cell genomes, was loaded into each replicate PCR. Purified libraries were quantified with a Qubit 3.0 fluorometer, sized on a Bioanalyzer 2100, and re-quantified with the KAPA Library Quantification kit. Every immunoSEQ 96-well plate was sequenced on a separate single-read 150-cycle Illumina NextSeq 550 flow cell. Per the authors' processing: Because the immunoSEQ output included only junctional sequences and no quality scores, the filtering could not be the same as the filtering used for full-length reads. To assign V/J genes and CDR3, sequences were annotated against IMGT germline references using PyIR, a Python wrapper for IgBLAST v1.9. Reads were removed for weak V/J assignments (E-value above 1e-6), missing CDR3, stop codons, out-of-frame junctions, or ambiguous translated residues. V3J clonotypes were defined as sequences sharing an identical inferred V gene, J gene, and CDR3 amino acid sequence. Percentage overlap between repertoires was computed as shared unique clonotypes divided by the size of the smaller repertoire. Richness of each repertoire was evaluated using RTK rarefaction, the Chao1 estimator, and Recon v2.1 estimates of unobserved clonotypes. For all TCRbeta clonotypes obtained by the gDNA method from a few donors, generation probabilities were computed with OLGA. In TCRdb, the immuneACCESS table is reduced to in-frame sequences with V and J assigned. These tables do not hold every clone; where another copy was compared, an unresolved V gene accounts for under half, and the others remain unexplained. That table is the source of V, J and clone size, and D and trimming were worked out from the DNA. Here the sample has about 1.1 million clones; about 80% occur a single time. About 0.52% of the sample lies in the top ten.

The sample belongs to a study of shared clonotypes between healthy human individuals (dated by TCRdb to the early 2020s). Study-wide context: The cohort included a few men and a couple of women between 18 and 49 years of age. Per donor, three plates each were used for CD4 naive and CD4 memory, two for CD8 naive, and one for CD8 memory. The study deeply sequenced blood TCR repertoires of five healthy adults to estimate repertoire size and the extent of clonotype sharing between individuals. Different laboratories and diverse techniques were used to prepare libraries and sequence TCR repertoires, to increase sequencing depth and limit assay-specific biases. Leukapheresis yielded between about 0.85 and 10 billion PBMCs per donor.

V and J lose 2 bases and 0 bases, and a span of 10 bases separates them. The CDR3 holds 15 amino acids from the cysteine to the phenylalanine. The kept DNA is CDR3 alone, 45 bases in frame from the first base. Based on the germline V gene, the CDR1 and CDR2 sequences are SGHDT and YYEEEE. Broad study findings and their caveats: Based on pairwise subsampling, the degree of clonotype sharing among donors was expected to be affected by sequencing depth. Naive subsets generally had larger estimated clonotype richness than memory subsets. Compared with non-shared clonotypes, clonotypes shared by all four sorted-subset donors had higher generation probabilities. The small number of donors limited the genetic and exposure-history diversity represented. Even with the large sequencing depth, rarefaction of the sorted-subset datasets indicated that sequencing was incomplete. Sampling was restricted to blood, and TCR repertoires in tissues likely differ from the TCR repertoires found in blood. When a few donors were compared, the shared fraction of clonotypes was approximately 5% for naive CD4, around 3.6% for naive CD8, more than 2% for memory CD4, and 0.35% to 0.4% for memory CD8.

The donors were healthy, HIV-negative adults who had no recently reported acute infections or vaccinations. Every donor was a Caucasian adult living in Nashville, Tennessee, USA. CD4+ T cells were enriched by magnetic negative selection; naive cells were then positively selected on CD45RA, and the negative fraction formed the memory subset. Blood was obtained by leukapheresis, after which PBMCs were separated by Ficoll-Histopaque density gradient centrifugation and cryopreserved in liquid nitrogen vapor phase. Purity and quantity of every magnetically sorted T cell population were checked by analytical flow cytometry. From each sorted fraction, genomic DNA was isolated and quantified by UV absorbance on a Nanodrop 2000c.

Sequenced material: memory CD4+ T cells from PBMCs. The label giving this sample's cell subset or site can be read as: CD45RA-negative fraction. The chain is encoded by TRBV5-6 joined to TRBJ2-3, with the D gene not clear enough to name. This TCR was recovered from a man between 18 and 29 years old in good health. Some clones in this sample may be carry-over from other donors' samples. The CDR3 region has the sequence CASSFVSASTDTQYF. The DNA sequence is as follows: TGTGCCAGCAGCTTCGTGTCCGCTAGCACAGATACGCAGTATTTT.